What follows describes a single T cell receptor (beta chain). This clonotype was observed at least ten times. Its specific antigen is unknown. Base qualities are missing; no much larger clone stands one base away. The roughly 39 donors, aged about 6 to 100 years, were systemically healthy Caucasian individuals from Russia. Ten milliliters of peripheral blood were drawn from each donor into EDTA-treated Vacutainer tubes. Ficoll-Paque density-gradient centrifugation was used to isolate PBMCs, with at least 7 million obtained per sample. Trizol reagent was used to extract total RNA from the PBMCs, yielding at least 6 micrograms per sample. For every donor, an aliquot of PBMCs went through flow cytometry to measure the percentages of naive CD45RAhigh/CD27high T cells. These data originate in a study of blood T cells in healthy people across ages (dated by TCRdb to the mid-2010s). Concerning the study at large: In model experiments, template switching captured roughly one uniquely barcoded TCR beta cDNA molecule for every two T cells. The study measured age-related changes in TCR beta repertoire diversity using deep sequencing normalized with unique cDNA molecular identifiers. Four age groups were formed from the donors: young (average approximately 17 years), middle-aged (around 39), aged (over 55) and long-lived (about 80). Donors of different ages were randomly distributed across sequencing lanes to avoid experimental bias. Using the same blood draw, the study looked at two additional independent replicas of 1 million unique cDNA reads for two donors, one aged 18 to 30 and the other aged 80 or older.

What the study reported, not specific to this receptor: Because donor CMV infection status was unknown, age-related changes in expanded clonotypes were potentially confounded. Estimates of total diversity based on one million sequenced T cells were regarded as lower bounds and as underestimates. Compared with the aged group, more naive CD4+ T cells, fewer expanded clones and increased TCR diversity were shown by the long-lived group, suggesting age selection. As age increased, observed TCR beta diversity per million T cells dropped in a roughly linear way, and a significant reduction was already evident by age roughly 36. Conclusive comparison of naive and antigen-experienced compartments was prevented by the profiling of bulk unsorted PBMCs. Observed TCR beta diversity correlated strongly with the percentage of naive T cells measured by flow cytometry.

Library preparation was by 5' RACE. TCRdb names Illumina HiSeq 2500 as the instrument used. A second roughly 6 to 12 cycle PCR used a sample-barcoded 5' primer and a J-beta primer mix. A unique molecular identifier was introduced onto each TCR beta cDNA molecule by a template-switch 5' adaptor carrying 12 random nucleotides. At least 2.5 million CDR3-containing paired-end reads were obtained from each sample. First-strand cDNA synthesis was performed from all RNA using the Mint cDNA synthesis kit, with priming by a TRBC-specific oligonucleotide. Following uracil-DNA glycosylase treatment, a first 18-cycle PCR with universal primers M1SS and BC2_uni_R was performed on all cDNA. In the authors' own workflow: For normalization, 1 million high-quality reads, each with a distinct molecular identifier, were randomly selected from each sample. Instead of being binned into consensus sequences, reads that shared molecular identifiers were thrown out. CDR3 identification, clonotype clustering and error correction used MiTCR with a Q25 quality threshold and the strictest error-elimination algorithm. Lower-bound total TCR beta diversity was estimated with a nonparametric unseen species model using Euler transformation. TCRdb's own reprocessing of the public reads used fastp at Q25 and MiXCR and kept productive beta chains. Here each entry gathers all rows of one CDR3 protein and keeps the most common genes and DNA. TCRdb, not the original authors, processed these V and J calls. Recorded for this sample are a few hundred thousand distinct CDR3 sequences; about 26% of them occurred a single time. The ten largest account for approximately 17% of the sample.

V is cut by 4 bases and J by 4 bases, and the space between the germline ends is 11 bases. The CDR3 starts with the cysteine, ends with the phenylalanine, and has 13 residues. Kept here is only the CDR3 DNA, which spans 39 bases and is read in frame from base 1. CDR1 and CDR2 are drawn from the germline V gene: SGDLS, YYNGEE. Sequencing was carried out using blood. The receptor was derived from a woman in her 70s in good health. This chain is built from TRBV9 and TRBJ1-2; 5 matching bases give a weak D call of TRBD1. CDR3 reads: CASSPLGTYGYTF. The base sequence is TGTGCCAGCAGCCCCTTAGGGACCTATGGCTACACCTTC.